Included here is one T cell receptor (beta chain) sequence, with context. Its specificity is unknown. Survey-depth TCRbeta CDR3 sequencing reported V/J genes and productive frequencies. Sequencing was performed with immunoSEQ multiplex PCR; in TCRdb, only in-frame clones are kept and a portion is missing. This table holds around 500 clones, about three fifths found once. The data belong to a study of tissue T cells after allogeneic stem cell transplantation. Study-level findings and limits: Alloreactivity or antigen specificity of tissue TCRs was not determined; some clones might be host cells.

GI sites, liver, skin and spleen were taken after median 9.75 post-mortem hours. This TCR was recovered from a female patient aged 40-75 years with steroid-refractory graft-versus-host disease after an allogeneic stem cell transplant. Some T cells may be supplied by the graft donor. The sample here was lymph node tissue, taken at autopsy.

The CDR3 region is CASSYLVLSNQPQHF. CDR3 nucleotides: TGTGCCAGCAGTTACTTGGTGTTAAGCAATCAGCCCCAGCATTTT. The J gene is TRBJ1-5, the V gene TRBV6-5; unclear D gene. This CDR3 comprises 15 residues. V was trimmed by 1 base and J by 1 base, leaving 8 bases between them. Germline V gene data show CDR1 as MNHEY and CDR2 as SVGAGI.